This T cell receptor (beta chain) was captured in a study of early stage breast cancer tumors. Some clones are missing from TCRdb's copy, which holds only in-frame ones; the method was immunoSEQ multiplex PCR. The data contain 30,000 to 35,000 clones, almost 75% of them singletons. This CDR3 contains 13 residues. Germline loops: CDR1 SQVTM, CDR2 ANQGSEA. The V and J ends lost 6 bases and 8 bases, in that order; junction bases with no gene match: 6. Sequenced material: blood. The sequence derives from a person between 35 and 49 years old with breast cancer. The chain links TRBV29-1 to TRBJ2-1; 11 nucleotides align to TRBD2. CDR3 sequence reads: CSVSSGRHDEQFF. CDR3 sequence (DNA): TGCAGCGTATCTAGCGGGAGGCACGATGAGCAGTTCTTC.